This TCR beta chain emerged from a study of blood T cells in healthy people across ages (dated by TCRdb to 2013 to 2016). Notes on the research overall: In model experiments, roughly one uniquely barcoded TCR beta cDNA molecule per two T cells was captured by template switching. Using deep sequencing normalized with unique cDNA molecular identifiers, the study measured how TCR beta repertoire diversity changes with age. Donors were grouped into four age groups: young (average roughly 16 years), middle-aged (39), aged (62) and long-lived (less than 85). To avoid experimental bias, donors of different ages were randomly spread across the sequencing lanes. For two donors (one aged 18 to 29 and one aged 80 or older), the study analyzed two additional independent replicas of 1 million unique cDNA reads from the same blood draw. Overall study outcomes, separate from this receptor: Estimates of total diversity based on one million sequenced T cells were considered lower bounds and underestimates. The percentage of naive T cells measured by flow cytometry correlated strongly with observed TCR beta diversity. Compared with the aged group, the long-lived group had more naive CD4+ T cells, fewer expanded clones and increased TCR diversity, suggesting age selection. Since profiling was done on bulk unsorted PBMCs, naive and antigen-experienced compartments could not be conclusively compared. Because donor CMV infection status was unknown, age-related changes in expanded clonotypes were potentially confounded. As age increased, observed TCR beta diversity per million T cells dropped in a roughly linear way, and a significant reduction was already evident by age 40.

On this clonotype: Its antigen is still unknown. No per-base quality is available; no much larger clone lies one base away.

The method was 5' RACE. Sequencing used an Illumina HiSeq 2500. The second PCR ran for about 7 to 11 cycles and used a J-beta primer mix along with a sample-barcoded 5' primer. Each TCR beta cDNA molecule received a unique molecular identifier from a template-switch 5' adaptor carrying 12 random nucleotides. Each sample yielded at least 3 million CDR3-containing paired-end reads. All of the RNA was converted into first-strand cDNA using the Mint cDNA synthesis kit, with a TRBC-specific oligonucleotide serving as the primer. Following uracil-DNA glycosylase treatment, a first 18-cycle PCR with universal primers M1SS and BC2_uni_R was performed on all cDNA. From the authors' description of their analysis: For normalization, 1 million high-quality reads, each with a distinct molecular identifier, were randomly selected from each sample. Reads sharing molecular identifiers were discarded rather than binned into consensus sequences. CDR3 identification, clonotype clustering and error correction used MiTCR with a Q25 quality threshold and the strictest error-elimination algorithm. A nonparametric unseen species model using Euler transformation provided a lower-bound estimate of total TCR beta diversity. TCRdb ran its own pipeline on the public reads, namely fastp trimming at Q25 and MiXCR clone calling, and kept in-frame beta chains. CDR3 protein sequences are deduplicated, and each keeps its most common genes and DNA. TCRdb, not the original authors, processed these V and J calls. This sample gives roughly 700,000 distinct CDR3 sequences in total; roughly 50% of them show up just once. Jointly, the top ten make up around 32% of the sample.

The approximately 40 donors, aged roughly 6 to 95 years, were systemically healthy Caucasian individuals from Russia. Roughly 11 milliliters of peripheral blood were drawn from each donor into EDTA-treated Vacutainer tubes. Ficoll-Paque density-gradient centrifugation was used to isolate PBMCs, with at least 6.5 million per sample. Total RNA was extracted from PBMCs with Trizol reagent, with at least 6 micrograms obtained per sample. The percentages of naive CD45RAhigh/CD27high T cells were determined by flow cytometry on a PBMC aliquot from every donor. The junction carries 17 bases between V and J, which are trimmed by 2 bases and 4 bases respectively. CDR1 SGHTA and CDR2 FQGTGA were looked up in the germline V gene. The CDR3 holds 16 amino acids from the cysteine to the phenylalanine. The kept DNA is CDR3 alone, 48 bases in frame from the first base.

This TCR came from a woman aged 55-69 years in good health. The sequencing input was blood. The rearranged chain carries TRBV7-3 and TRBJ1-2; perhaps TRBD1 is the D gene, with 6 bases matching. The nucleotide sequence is TGTGCCAGCAGCTTATCCCCAGGGGCTATAAGCTATGGCTACACCTTC. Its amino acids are CASSLSPGAISYGYTF. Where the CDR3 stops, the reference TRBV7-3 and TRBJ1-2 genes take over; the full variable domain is GAGVSQTPSNKVTEKGKYVELRCDPISGHTALYWYRQSLGQGPEFLIYFQGTGAADDSGLPNDRFFAVRPEGSVSTLKIQRTERGDSAVYLCASSLSPGAISYGYTFGSGTRLTVV.